This TCR beta chain comes out of a study of CD8+CD57+ T cells in acquired aplastic anemia. Trimming removed 5 bases from V and 3 bases from J, with 5 bases in between. The CDR3 length is 11 residues. TCR beta VDJ and CDR3 were profiled, and genomic DNA was the template. MiXCR was run by TCRdb on the reads, yielding one entry per CDR3 protein. The sample lists 200,000 or so distinct CDR3 sequences; around 45% were seen once. Whole-study results and caveats: The study identified around 28 CD8+ CDR3 sequences shared by patients and controls.

This clonotype was found once. Antigen specificity is unknown. Only patients with CD8+CD57+ cell expansion on flow cytometry were chosen for sequencing. Every patient had severe acquired aplastic anemia. Sampling of blood occurred while the patients had still received no therapy. The chain links TRBV12-3 or TRBV12-4 to TRBJ2-7, with D maybe TRBD2 (5 bases). The TCR was taken from a human donor with aplastic anemia. The specimen sequenced was sorted CD4+, CD8+, or CD8+CD57+ T cells (not recorded which) from PBMCs. CDR3 residues: CASSGLYEQYF. The DNA of the CDR3 is TGTGCCAGCAGTGGACTCTACGAGCAGTACTTC.